These T cell receptor beta chains were read from a single sample in a study of a mutant IDH1 vaccine in newly diagnosed glioma. Sequenced by immunoSEQ multiplex PCR; TCRdb stores in-frame clones only, minus some. The table has about 77,000 clones, more than 80% seen once. Their antigens remain unidentified. The sample was PBMCs, taken from a glioma patient whose treatment included an IDH1 peptide vaccine. Receptors were obtained from a woman aged 45 to 65 with glioma. CDR3s include the opening cysteine and the closing phenylalanine or tryptophan. Fields, in order: CDR3 length, J gene, D gene, clone size, V gene, CDR3 protein, CDR3 DNA. The D gene is left open where the match is weak. The listing skips clone size in some rows; elsewhere it reads once, few, many or a size class.

length: 15; J: TRBJ1-2; D: TRBD1; size: .; V: TRBV29-1; CDR3: CSVEAHGTGSYGYTF; DNA: TGCAGCGTTGAAGCCCACGGGACAGGGTCTTATGGCTACACCTTC
length: 14; J: TRBJ1-2; D: TRBD1; size: .; V: TRBV2; CDR3: CASRPSDRGYGYTF; DNA: TGTGCCAGCAGGCCGTCGGACAGGGGGTACGGCTACACCTTC
length: 14; J: TRBJ2-1; D: .; size: .; V: TRBV11-3; CDR3: CASSSRGQGGEQFF; DNA: TGTGCCAGCAGCTCCCGCGGCCAGGGAGGTGAGCAGTTCTTC
length: 14; J: TRBJ1-2; D: TRBD1; size: .; V: TRBV5-6; CDR3: CASSLGQGIYGYTF; DNA: TGTGCCAGCAGCTTGGGACAGGGGATCTATGGCTACACCTTC
length: 14; J: TRBJ2-2; D: TRBD2; size: .; V: TRBV5-4; CDR3: CASSFTSGSGELFF; DNA: TGTGCCAGCAGCTTCACTAGCGGGAGTGGGGAGCTGTTTTTT
length: 18; J: TRBJ1-5; D: TRBD1; size: .; V: TRBV30; CDR3: CAWSPFLGQGDVNQPQHF; DNA: TGTGCCTGGAGTCCGTTCCTGGGACAGGGAGACGTCAATCAGCCCCAGCATTTT
length: 19; J: TRBJ2-5; D: TRBD2; size: .; V: TRBV28; CDR3: CASSPPAGRERERRETQYF; DNA: TGTGCCAGCAGCCCCCCCGCGGGGCGGGAGAGGGAGAGGCGAGAGACCCAGTACTTC
length: 17; J: TRBJ1-1; D: TRBD1; size: .; V: TRBV2; CDR3: CASTGRATGQGWTEAFF; DNA: TGTGCCAGCACCGGACGCGCCACGGGACAGGGGTGGACTGAAGCTTTCTTT
length: 14; J: TRBJ1-6; D: .; size: .; V: TRBV7-9; CDR3: CASSPPGLNSPLHF; DNA: TGTGCCAGCAGCCCCCCCGGACTCAATTCACCCCTCCACTTT
length: 17; J: TRBJ2-3; D: TRBD2; size: .; V: TRBV7-8; CDR3: CASSLSPSGRDTDTQYF; DNA: TGTGCCAGCAGCTTGAGCCCTAGCGGGAGAGACACAGATACGCAGTATTTT
length: 14; J: TRBJ1-6; D: .; size: few; V: TRBV11-2; CDR3: CASSLGDYNSPLHF; DNA: TGTGCCAGCAGCTTGGGGGATTATAATTCACCCCTCCACTTT
length: 14; J: TRBJ1-1; D: .; size: .; V: TRBV10-3; CDR3: CAISVGGPGTEAFF; DNA: TGTGCCATCAGTGTCGGGGGTCCGGGGACTGAAGCTTTCTTT
length: 15; J: TRBJ2-1; D: .; size: .; V: TRBV5-1; CDR3: CASSLGGPPYNEQFF; DNA: TGCGCCAGCAGCTTGGGAGGCCCGCCCTACAATGAGCAGTTCTTC
length: 14; J: TRBJ2-7; D: TRBD2; size: .; V: TRBV6-1; CDR3: CASSEAGGTYEQYF; DNA: TGTGCCAGCAGTGAAGCCGGGGGGACCTACGAGCAGTACTTC
length: 12; J: TRBJ2-3; D: .; size: .; V: TRBV29-1; CDR3: CSARLSTDTQYF; DNA: TGCAGCGCCCGACTTAGTACAGATACGCAGTATTTT
length: 11; J: TRBJ1-2; D: .; size: once; V: TRBV18; CDR3: CASSQPHGYTF; DNA: TGTGCCAGCTCACAGCCACATGGCTACACCTTC
length: 12; J: TRBJ2-5; D: .; size: once; V: TRBV19; CDR3: CASRADQETQYF; DNA: TGTGCCAGTAGGGCTGACCAAGAGACCCAGTACTTC
length: 18; J: TRBJ1-5; D: .; size: .; V: TRBV2; CDR3: CASSISPDLRESNQPQHF; DNA: TGTGCCAGCAGTATAAGCCCCGACTTGCGAGAAAGCAATCAGCCCCAGCATTTT
length: 15; J: TRBJ2-5; D: TRBD2; size: .; V: TRBV6-5; CDR3: CASSLAGGPAETQYF; DNA: TGTGCCAGCAGTCTAGCGGGAGGGCCGGCGGAGACCCAGTACTTC
length: 15; J: TRBJ1-4; D: TRBD1; size: .; V: TRBV28; CDR3: CASSPQGGVREKLFF; DNA: TGTGCCAGCAGTCCCCAGGGGGGTGTTAGAGAAAAACTGTTTTTT
length: 15; J: TRBJ2-7; D: TRBD1; size: .; V: TRBV6-1; CDR3: CASSPPWTGEYEQYF; DNA: TGTGCCAGCAGTCCCCCGTGGACAGGGGAGTACGAGCAGTACTTC
length: 11; J: TRBJ2-7; D: .; size: .; V: TRBV30; CDR3: CAWSVRYEQYF; DNA: TGTGCCTGGAGTGTGCGGTACGAGCAGTACTTC
length: 13; J: TRBJ1-1; D: .; size: few; V: TRBV15; CDR3: CATSRAGGTEAFF; DNA: TGTGCCACCAGCAGAGCCGGGGGCACTGAAGCTTTCTTT
length: 15; J: TRBJ1-1; D: .; size: .; V: TRBV27; CDR3: CASSLGRGWNTEAFF; DNA: TGTGCCAGCAGTTTGGGTAGGGGCTGGAACACTGAAGCTTTCTTT
length: 17; J: TRBJ2-5; D: TRBD1; size: .; V: TRBV4-1; CDR3: CASSLRGGRGPQETQYF; DNA: TGCGCCAGCAGCCTGAGGGGCGGCAGGGGGCCCCAAGAGACCCAGTACTTC
length: 13; J: TRBJ2-1; D: .; size: .; V: TRBV7-6; CDR3: CASSLGAENEQFF; DNA: TGTGCCAGCAGCTTAGGGGCGGAGAATGAGCAGTTCTTC
length: 13; J: TRBJ1-1; D: TRBD1; size: .; V: TRBV6-1; CDR3: CASRDRARSEAFF; DNA: TGTGCCAGCAGGGACAGGGCTCGCTCTGAAGCTTTCTTT
length: 13; J: TRBJ2-7; D: .; size: few; V: TRBV30; CDR3: CAWDGGQSYEQYF; DNA: TGTGCCTGGGACGGGGGACAGTCCTACGAGCAGTACTTC
length: 14; J: TRBJ2-1; D: TRBD2; size: .; V: TRBV5-5; CDR3: CASSLAGGSNEQFF; DNA: TGTGCCAGCAGTTTAGCGGGAGGTTCCAATGAGCAGTTCTTC
length: 14; J: TRBJ2-2; D: .; size: .; V: TRBV7-6; CDR3: CASSSEVRNGELFF; DNA: TGTGCCAGCAGCTCGGAGGTTAGGAACGGGGAGCTGTTTTTT
length: 14; J: TRBJ2-1; D: .; size: .; V: TRBV7-9; CDR3: CASSLGNQKTEQFF; DNA: TGTGCCAGCAGCTTAGGCAACCAAAAAACTGAGCAGTTCTTC
length: 13; J: TRBJ1-2; D: .; size: .; V: TRBV19; CDR3: CASSIRAHGGYTF; DNA: TGTGCCAGTAGTATAAGGGCTCACGGGGGCTACACCTTC
length: 15; J: TRBJ2-7; D: .; size: .; V: TRBV5-6; CDR3: CASSTRRGPPYEQYF; DNA: TGTGCCAGCAGCACTCGGCGCGGTCCTCCCTACGAGCAGTACTTC
length: 15; J: TRBJ1-4; D: .; size: .; V: TRBV5-1; CDR3: CASSLGGRSNEKLFF; DNA: TGCGCCAGCAGCTTGGGAGGCAGGAGTAATGAAAAACTGTTTTTT
length: 19; J: TRBJ1-1; D: TRBD1; size: .; V: TRBV15; CDR3: CATSRVSDRGERRNTEAFF; DNA: TGTGCCACCAGCAGAGTCTCCGACAGGGGGGAACGTAGGAACACTGAAGCTTTCTTT
length: 16; J: TRBJ2-6; D: .; size: .; V: TRBV7-3; CDR3: CASSTHHGSGANVLTF; DNA: TGTGCCAGCAGCACCCACCACGGTTCTGGGGCCAACGTCCTGACTTTC
length: 13; J: TRBJ2-1; D: .; size: few; V: TRBV6-4; CDR3: CASSLRDNNEQFF; DNA: TGTGCCAGCAGTCTCCGGGACAACAATGAGCAGTTCTTC
length: 15; J: TRBJ2-5; D: .; size: .; V: TRBV28; CDR3: CASSLSGGYQETQYF; DNA: TGTGCCAGCAGTTTATCTGGGGGATACCAAGAGACCCAGTACTTC
length: 16; J: TRBJ2-1; D: TRBD1; size: .; V: TRBV5-1; CDR3: CASSLDPGTAYNEQFF; DNA: TGCGCCAGCAGCTTGGACCCCGGGACAGCGTACAATGAGCAGTTCTTC
length: 15; J: TRBJ1-6; D: TRBD1; size: .; V: TRBV28; CDR3: CASSLVGQGYSPLHF; DNA: TGTGCCAGCAGTTTAGTAGGACAGGGGTATTCACCCCTCCACTTT
length: 15; J: TRBJ2-1; D: TRBD2; size: once; V: TRBV15; CDR3: CATGGSGSSYNEQFF; DNA: TGTGCCACCGGGGGAAGCGGGAGCTCCTACAATGAGCAGTTCTTC
length: 13; J: TRBJ1-2; D: .; size: few; V: TRBV19; CDR3: CASSIYSSYGYTF; DNA: TGTGCCAGTAGTATCTACAGTTCCTATGGCTACACCTTC
length: 19; J: TRBJ2-5; D: TRBD2; size: .; V: TRBV7-2; CDR3: CASSLERLAGGPSWETQYF; DNA: TGTGCCAGCAGCTTAGAGAGGCTAGCGGGAGGGCCGTCGTGGGAGACCCAGTACTTC
length: 16; J: TRBJ2-5; D: .; size: .; V: TRBV10-3; CDR3: CAISESPQGLQETQYF; DNA: TGTGCCATCAGTGAGTCCCCACAGGGCCTTCAAGAGACCCAGTACTTC